This T cell receptor beta chain was identified in a study of cytomegalovirus exposure and HLA in healthy donors. The PCR contained 60 Vbeta and 13 Jbeta primers. As handled by the study authors: A later analysis tallied 80 million or so unique TCR beta chains, 8.5 million to 11 million of them shared. The protocol was immunoSEQ multiplex PCR, while the TCRdb copy is restricted to in-frame clones and leaves out a portion. D and trimming were read from the DNA, whereas the V and J calls and clone size are those reported in that table. Here the sample spans 120,000 to 150,000 clones, 73% being singletons. Overall study results and limits: An analysis done earlier found most TCR beta V segments productive about 90% or about 30% of the time. TCR beta V- and J-gene trimming, according to a later analysis, was linked to a missense DCLRE1C variant.

On this clone: Its target is unknown.

This CDR3 is built from 15 residues. Germline V gene data show CDR1 as SGHAT and CDR2 as FQNNGV. Trimming took off 5 bases at V and 0 bases at J, with 13 bases between the two ends. The rearrangement uses TRBV11-2 and TRBJ1-1; D remains ambiguous. Sequences were obtained from PBMCs. The sequence derives from a middle-aged woman in good health and CMV-seronegative. The CDR3 DNA follows: TGTGCCAGCAGCCCCGTTTGGGCCATGAACACTGAAGCTTTCTTT. Translated, it gives CASSPVWAMNTEAFF.